Presented here are 10 T cell receptor beta chains from one specimen sequenced in a study of long-term antiretroviral therapy in people with HIV (dated by TCRdb to the early 2020s). The immunoSEQ hsTCRB v3.0 assay was used at survey level resolution to sequence the TRB variable region. What TCRdb holds here is the immuneACCESS table cut down to in-frame rearrangements. Part of the clones is not present; checked against another copy, under half of the missing clones reflect an unresolved V gene, and the others are unexplained. This sample lists over 30,000 clones; roughly four fifths were detected once. The ten largest clones represent 6% to 7% of the sample. This material consisted of unsorted PBMCs, taken 0.6 years after starting antiretroviral therapy. The source of these receptors is a young man with HIV.

Details on this clone: One junction end does not reproduce the germline sequence, and a read error may be involved. The rearrangement links TRBV9 to TRBJ2-6; D is unclear. The CDR3 has 16 amino acids. Germline V lookup: CDR1 SGDLS, CDR2 YYNGEE. The CDR3 reads CASTVGRGNAANVLTF. The CDR3 nucleotides are TGTGCCAGCACCGTAGGGCGAGGAAATGCTGCCAACGTCCTGACTTTC.

CDR3 residues: CASSLGGQLSSYNEQFF. In DNA form, the CDR3 reads TGTGCCAGCAGTTTAGGGGGACAGTTAAGCTCCTACAATGAGCAGTTCTTC. The chain combines TRBV27 with TRBJ2-1; 7 bases map to TRBD1. Losses at the gene ends were 2 bases for V and 0 bases for J; bases not matched to a gene: 7. Germline CDR1 reads MNHEY; CDR2 reads SMNVEV (reference sequence). CDR3 length: 17 residues.

This chain links TRBV9 with TRBJ1-1; D unclear. The CDR3 extends over 15 amino acids. The ends were cut back, 4 bases at V and 0 bases at J, with 13 bases in the middle. Per the germline V gene, CDR1 is SGDLS and CDR2 is YYNGEE. The DNA for the CDR3 is TGTGCCAGCAGCCCATTGGCGGCCCTGAACACTGAAGCTTTCTTT. Its translation: CASSPLAALNTEAFF.

This clone was recorded only once. The V and J genes are TRBV21-1 and TRBJ2-7; the table's D gene call, TRBD1, was not cross checked with the DNA. TRBV21-1 is a known pseudogene. This CDR3 spans 14 amino acids. The CDR3 sequence is CASSTRTGIDEQYF. In nucleotides, the CDR3 is TGTGCCAGCAGCACCAGGACAGGGATCGACGAGCAGTACTTC.

V usage is TRBV25-1 and J usage is TRBJ1-1; no firm D call. Between the trimmed V and J ends, which lost 3 bases and 0 bases, there was a span of 5 bases. The CDR3 consists of 13 residues. Germline V gene data show CDR1 as MGHDK and CDR2 as SYGVNS. As DNA, the CDR3 is TGTGCCAGCAGTGAGAAAATGAACACTGAAGCTTTCTTT. Its protein product is CASSEKMNTEAFF.

The chain couples TRBV18 to TRBJ2-1; D gene ambiguous. Trimming stripped 2 bases from V and 7 bases from J, with 15 bases between. The V gene's germline CDR1 is KGHSH and CDR2 LQKENI. This CDR3 contains 15 residues. CDR3 DNA: TGTGCCAGCTCACCATTAACGGCACCCGGGAATGAGCAGTTCTTC. It specifies CASSPLTAPGNEQFF.

The V gene is TRBV19, the J gene TRBJ2-1; 9 bases fit TRBD2. The CDR3 extends over 14 amino acids. V was clipped by 7 bases and J by 3 bases; unmatched bases: 4. Germline CDR1 and CDR2: LNHDA and SQIVND (reference sequence). CDR3 sequence: CASKLAGLYNEQFF. DNA of the CDR3: TGTGCCAGTAAACTAGCGGGCCTCTACAATGAGCAGTTCTTC.

The chain recombines TRBV18 with TRBJ2-3, with D hard to call. Germline CDR1 and CDR2: KGHSH and LQKENI. V gave up 3 bases and J gave up 8 bases, with 12 bases separating them. The CDR3 has 13 amino acids. As DNA, the CDR3 is TGTGCCAGCTCACCGCGTAGTGGTGGTACGCAGTATTTT. It specifies CASSPRSGGTQYF.

The CDR3 nucleotides read TGTGCCAGTACCGACGGAGGTTATAGCAATCAGCCCCAGCATTTT. It encodes CASTDGGYSNQPQHF. The chain is built from TRBV19 and TRBJ1-5, with unresolved D. V lost 7 bases and J 0 bases, leaving 13 bases between the germline ends. The CDR3 contains 15 residues. Germline V gives CDR1 LNHDA, CDR2 SQIVND (reference sequence).

The V gene is TRBV19, the J gene TRBJ1-4; D is ambiguous. Germline assignment: CDR1 LNHDA and CDR2 SQIVND (reference sequence). This CDR3 comprises 12 residues. V dropped 5 bases and J dropped 8 bases, with 9 bases sitting between them. The CDR3 DNA is TGTGCCAGTAGTCCCCGGGGAGAAAAACTGTTTTTT. Residues: CASSPRGEKLFF.